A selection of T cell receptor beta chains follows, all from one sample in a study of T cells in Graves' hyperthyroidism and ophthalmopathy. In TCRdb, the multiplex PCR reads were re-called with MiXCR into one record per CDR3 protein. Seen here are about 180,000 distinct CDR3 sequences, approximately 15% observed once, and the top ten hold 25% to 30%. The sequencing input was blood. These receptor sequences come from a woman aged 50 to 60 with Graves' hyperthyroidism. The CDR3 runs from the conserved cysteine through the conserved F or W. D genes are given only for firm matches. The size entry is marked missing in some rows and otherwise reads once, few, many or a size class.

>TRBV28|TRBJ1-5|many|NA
TGTGCCAGCAGGGTAGGGGATCAGCCCCAGCATTTT
CASRVGDQPQHF
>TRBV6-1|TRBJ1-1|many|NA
TGTGCCAGCATCCTAAGTCTGAACACTGAAGCTTTCTTT
CASILSLNTEAFF
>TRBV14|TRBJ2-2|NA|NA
TGTGCCAGCAGCCTGCACGGATGGGGGACCGGGGAGCTGTTTTTT
CASSLHGWGTGELFF
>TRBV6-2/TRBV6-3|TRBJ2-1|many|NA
TGTGCCAGCAGTTACCGAAATAGCGGCTCCTACAATGAGCAGTTCTTC
CASSYRNSGSYNEQFF
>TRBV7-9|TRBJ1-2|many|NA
TGTGCCAGCAGCCGAACCAGGGATCGTGGCTACACCTTC
CASSRTRDRGYTF
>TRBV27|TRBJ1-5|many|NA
TGTGCCAGCAGCGCCAGGGGAAATCAGCCCCAGCATTTT
CASSARGNQPQHF
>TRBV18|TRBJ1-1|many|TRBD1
TGTGCCAGCTCACGGGGACAGGGGGCCACTGAAGCTTTCTTT
CASSRGQGATEAFF
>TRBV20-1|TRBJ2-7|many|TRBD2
TGCAGTGCAATAGCGGGGGGGAGCTACGAGCAGTACTTC
CSAIAGGSYEQYF
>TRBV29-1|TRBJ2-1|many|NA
TGCAGCGTTGGCGGGGGCCCCTCCAATGAGCAGTTCTTC
CSVGGGPSNEQFF
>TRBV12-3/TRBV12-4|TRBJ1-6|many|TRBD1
TGTGCCAGCAGCCCGGACAGGGGCGAATCACCCCTCCACTTT
CASSPDRGESPLHF
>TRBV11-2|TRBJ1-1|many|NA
TGTGCCAGCAGCTCGGGACACGACACTGAAGCTTTCTTT
CASSSGHDTEAFF
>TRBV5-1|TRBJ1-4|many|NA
TGCGCCAGCAGCTTGGTAGTCGGATTCAATGAAAAACTGTTTTTT
CASSLVVGFNEKLFF
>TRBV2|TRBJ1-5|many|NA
TGTGCCAGCAGTGACGGGGCAGGAGTAAATCAGCCCCAGCATTTT
CASSDGAGVNQPQHF
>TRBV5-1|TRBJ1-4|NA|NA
TGCGCCAGCAGCCAAGCCCCAGGGACGGATGAAAAACTGTTTTTT
CASSQAPGTDEKLFF
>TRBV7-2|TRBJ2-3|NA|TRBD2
TGTGCCAGCAGCCTGCGGGAGGGCCGGGATACGCAGTATTTT
CASSLREGRDTQYF
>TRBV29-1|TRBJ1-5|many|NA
TGCAGCGTTGAAAGCGGATACAATCAGCCCCAGCATTTT
CSVESGYNQPQHF
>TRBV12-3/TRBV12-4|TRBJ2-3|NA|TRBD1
TGTGCCAGCAGTTTTGGACAGGGGCTCCCCACAGATACGCAGTATTTT
CASSFGQGLPTDTQYF
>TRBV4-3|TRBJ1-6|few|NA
TGCGCCAGCAGCCGGGGCTTCGATTCACCCCTCCACTTT
CASSRGFDSPLHF
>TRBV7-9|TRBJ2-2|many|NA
TGTGCCAGCAGCTCCCCGGTCCTTCCGAACACCGGGGAGCTGTTTTTT
CASSSPVLPNTGELFF
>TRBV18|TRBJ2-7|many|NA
TGTGCCAGCTCACCGCCAGAACGGCGGTACGAGCAGTACTTC
CASSPPERRYEQYF
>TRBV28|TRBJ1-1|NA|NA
TGTGCCAGCAGTTTAATTGGTACGGGGCAGTCGAACACTGAAGCTTTCTTT
CASSLIGTGQSNTEAFF
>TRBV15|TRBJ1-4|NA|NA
TGTGCCACCAGCAGAGTACCAGGGGAGGAAAAACTGTTTTTT
CATSRVPGEEKLFF
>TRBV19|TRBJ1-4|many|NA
TGTGCCAGTAGTCAGTTCCCTGCGCCTAATGAAAAACTGTTTTTT
CASSQFPAPNEKLFF
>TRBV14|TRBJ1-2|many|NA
TGTGCCAGCAGCCAATTCACCTCTAACTATGGCTACACCTTC
CASSQFTSNYGYTF
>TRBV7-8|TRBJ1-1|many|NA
TGTGCCAGCAGCTTATCAGGGAGATCTCTAGCTTTCTTT
CASSLSGRSLAFF
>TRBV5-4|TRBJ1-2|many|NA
TGTGCCAGCACCCTGGGGGGATCCAACTATGGCTACACCTTC
CASTLGGSNYGYTF
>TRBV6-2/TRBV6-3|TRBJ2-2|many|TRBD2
TGTGCCAGCATCGCTAGCGGGAAGAACACCGGGGAGCTGTTTTTT
CASIASGKNTGELFF
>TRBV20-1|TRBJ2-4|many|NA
TGCAGTGCTCCTTGGCCGACTTTAAACATTCAGTACTTC
CSAPWPTLNIQYF
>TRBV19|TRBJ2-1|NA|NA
TGTGCCAGTAGTGCTCTTGTGACAGGCCCCTACAATGAGCAGTTCTTC
CASSALVTGPYNEQFF
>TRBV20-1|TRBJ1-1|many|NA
TGCAGTGCCTGGGGGATGAACACTGAAGCTTTCTTT
CSAWGMNTEAFF
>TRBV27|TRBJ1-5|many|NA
TGTGCCAGCAGTTTCTCCGGACTCATGCCCCAGCATTTT
CASSFSGLMPQHF
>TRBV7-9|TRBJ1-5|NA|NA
TGTGCCAGCAGCTTAAGCACTTTCTCAGGAGCCCAGCATTTT
CASSLSTFSGAQHF
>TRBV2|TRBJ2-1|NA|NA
TGTGCCAGCAGAGACGACAGGAAGTCGAGGAATGAGCAGTTCTTC
CASRDDRKSRNEQFF
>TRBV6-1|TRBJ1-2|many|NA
TGTGCCAGCAACCCGACAGGCGACTATGGCTACACCTTC
CASNPTGDYGYTF
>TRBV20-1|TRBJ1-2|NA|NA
TGCAGTGCTCAGACAGGAGTCGACTATGGCTACACCTTC
CSAQTGVDYGYTF
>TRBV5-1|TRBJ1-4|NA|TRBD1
TGCGCCAGCAGCAGGGGACAGGTTGCAACTAATGAAGAACTGTTTTTT
CASSRGQVATNEELFF
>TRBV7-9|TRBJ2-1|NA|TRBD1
TGTGCCAGCAGCTTTAAACAGGGGGCGGCAGGCTCCTACAATGAGCAGTTCTTC
CASSFKQGAAGSYNEQFF
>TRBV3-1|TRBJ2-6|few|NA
TGTGCCAGCAGCCCGTGGGGGCCGGGTGGGGCCAACGTCCTGACTTTC
CASSPWGPGGANVLTF
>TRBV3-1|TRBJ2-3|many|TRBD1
TGTGCCAGCAGCCATTTGGCCAGGGGGTTAAGCACAGATACGCAGTATTTT
CASSHLARGLSTDTQYF
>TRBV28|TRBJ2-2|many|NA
TGTGCCAGCAGTCCCCTACTTCTTAACACCGGGGAGCTGTTTTTT
CASSPLLLNTGELFF
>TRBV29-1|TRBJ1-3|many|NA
TGCAGCGTTAGTGGTGCTGGAAACACCATATATTTT
CSVSGAGNTIYF
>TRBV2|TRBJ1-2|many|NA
TGTGCCAGCAGTGAAAGGCAGAGGGTCAGAGGCTACACCTTC
CASSERQRVRGYTF
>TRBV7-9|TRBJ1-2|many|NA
TGTGCCAGCAGCTTCCCCCCCGAACTACGACGAGGCTACACCTTC
CASSFPPELRRGYTF
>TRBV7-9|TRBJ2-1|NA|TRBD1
TGTGCCAGCAGCATCTTCCCGGACAGGGGGCGCAGGGAGCAGTTCTTC
CASSIFPDRGRREQFF
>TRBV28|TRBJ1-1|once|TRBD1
TGTGCCAGCAGTGTCCGCCTTTTAGGGGGCTGGGGTGAAGCTTTCTTT
CASSVRLLGGWGEAFF
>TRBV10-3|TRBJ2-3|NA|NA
TGTGCCATCAGTGACGGGGCGGGGAGCACAGATACGCAGTATTTT
CAISDGAGSTDTQYF
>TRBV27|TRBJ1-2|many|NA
TGTGCCAGCAGTATCGGGACTGCATATGGCTACACCTTC
CASSIGTAYGYTF
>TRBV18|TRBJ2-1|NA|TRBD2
TGTGCCAGCTCACTACGGACTAGCGGGGATTACAATGAGCAGTTCTTC
CASSLRTSGDYNEQFF
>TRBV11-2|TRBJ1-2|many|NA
TGTGCCAGCAGCTTACTAGGGAATGGCTACACCTTC
CASSLLGNGYTF
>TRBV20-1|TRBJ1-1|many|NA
TGCAGTGCTAGACAGGACGGGAACACTGAAGCTTTCTTT
CSARQDGNTEAFF
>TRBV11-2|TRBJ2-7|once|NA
TGTGCCAGCAGCCTCTTGTTATCCGGGTACGAGCAGTACTTC
CASSLLLSGYEQYF
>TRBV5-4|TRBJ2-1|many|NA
TGTGCCACCCGGGTTCACAATGAGCAGTTCTTC
CATRVHNEQFF
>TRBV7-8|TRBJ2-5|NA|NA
TGTGCCAGCAGCTCCCCGGAGGGGGGCATTGAGACCCAGTACTTC
CASSSPEGGIETQYF
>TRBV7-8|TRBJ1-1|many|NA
TGTGCCAGCAGACCCCCGGGGACAAGTTACACTGAAGCTTTCTTT
CASRPPGTSYTEAFF
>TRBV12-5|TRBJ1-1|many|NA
TGTGCTAGTGGTTCCCCCGTGGGGCCGCCCACTGAAGCTTTCTTT
CASGSPVGPPTEAFF